This TCR beta chain derives from a study of T cells after yellow fever vaccination. Overall study context: SMART-Seq v4 Ultra Low Input prepared libraries from low-cell fractions. Study observations and caveats: The secondary response peaked faster, at day 5 versus 15, but was weaker.

This CDR3 spans 15 amino acids. CDR1 and CDR2 (germline): SGHRS, YFSETQ. V was cut by 0 bases and J by 6 bases, with 14 bases left in between. TCRdb re-called the 5' RACE reads through MiXCR, storing one row per CDR3 protein. The profile covers about 96,000 distinct CDR3 sequences, with about 8.4% appearing a single time and approximately 17% taken by the ten largest. The chain combines TRBV5-1 with TRBJ2-3; D call uncertain. The sequence was obtained from a man between 18 and 35 years old who received the YFV17D yellow fever vaccine. The sequencing used CD8+ T cells not binding an NS4B(214-222) dextramer, sorted from PBMCs, collected roughly 14 days after the first yellow fever vaccination. The CDR3 loop is CASSLGSLSTDTQYF. CDR3 nucleotide sequence: TGCGCCAGCAGCTTGGGTTCTCTTTCGACTGATACGCAGTATTTT.